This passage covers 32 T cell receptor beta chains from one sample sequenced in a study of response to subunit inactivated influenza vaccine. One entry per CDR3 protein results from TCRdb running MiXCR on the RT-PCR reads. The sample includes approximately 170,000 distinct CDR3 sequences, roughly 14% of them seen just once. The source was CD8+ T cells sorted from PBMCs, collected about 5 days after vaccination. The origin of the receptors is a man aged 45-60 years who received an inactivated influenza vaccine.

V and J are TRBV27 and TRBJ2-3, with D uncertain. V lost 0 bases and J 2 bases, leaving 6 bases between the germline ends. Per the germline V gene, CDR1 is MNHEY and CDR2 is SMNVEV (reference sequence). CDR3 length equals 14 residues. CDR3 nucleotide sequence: TGTGCCAGCAGTTTATCTCTCCTCACAGATACGCAGTATTTT. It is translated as CASSLSLLTDTQYF.

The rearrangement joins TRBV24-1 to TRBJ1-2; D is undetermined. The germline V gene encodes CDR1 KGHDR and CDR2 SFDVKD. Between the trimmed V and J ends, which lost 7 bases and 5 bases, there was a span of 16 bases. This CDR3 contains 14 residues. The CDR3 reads CATSPDGLQYGYTF. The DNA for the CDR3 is TGTGCCACCAGCCCGGACGGCTTACAATATGGCTACACCTTC.

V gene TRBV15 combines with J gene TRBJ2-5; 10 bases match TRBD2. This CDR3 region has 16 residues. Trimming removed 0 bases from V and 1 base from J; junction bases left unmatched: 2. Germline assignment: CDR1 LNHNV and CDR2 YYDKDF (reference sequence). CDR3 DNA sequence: TGTGCCACCAGCAGAGAGTCTAGCGGGAGCCAAGAGACCCAGTACTTC. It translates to CATSRESSGSQETQYF. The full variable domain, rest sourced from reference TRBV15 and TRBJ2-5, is DAMVIQNPRYQVTQFGKPVTLSCSQTLNHNVMYWYQQKSSQAPKLLFHYYDKDFNNEADTPDNFQSRRPNTSFCFLDIRSPGLGDTAMYLCATSRESSGSQETQYFGPGTRLLVL.

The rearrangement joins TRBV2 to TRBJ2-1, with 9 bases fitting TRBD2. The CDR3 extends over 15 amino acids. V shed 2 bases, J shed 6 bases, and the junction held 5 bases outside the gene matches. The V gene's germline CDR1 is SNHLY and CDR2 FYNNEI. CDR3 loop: CASSERTSATNEQFF. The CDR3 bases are TGTGCCAGCAGTGAAAGGACTAGCGCCACCAATGAGCAGTTCTTC.

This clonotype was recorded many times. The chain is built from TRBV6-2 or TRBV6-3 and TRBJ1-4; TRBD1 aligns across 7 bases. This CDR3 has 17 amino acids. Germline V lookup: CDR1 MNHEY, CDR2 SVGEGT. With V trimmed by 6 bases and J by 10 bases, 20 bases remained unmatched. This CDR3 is CASSYERSGTDPGKLFF. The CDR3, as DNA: TGTGCCAGCAGCTACGAACGTTCCGGGACAGATCCTGGAAAACTGTTTTTT.

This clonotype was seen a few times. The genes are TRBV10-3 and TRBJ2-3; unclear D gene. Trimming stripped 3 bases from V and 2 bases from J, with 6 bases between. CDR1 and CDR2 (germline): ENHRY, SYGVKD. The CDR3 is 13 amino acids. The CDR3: CAISEDPTDTQYF. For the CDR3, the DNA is TGTGCCATCAGTGAAGACCCCACAGATACGCAGTATTTT.

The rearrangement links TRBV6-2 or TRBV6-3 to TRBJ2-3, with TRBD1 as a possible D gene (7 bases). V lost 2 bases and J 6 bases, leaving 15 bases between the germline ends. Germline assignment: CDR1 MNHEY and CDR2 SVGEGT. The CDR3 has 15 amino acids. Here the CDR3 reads CASSYAGGSPDTQYF. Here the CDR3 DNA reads TGTGCCAGCAGTTACGCAGGGGGGAGCCCCGATACGCAGTATTTT.

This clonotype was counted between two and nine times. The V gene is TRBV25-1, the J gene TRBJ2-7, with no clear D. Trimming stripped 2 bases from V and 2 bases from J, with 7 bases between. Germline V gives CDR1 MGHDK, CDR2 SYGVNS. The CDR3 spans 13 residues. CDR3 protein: CASSERVTYEQYF. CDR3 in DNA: TGTGCCAGCAGTGAACGGGTTACCTACGAGCAGTACTTC.

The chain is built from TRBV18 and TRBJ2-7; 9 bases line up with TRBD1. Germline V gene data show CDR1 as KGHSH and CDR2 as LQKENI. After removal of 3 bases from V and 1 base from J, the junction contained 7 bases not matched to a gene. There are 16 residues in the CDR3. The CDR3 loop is CASSPNPGTGSYEQYF. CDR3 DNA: TGTGCCAGCTCACCCAACCCCGGGACAGGGTCCTACGAGCAGTACTTC.

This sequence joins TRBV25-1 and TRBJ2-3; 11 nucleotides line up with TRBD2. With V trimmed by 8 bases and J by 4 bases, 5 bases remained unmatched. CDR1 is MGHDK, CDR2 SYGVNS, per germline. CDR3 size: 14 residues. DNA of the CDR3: TGTGCCAGCGGCTTAGCGGGGGGGCCAGATACGCAGTATTTT. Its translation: CASGLAGGPDTQYF. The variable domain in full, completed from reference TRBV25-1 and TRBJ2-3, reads EADIYQTPRYLVIGTGKKITLECSQTMGHDKMYWYQQDPGMELHLIHYSYGVNSTEKGDLSSESTVSRIRTEHFPLTLESARPSHTSQYLCASGLAGGPDTQYFGPGTRLTVL.

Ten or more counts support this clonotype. The CDR3 region is CASAGTLGEAEQYF. The CDR3 DNA is TGTGCCAGCGCCGGGACGTTGGGAGAAGCCGAGCAGTACTTC. The chain couples TRBV7-9 to TRBJ2-7; D possibly matches TRBD1 or TRBD2 (5 bases each). The CDR3 has 14 amino acids. CDR1 SEHNR and CDR2 FQNEAQ come from the germline V gene (reference sequence). Trimming took off 8 bases at V and 6 bases at J, with 20 bases between the two ends.

CDR3 in amino acids: CASSSRVPSSGELFF. The CDR3 coding sequence is TGTGCCAGCAGCTCCAGAGTACCAAGTTCCGGGGAGCTGTTTTTT. The gene calls are TRBV7-6 and TRBJ2-2, with unresolved D. Deletions cut 4 bases from V and 6 bases from J, with 15 bases between. CDR3 length: 15 residues. From germline, CDR1 is SGHVS and CDR2 FNYEAQ.

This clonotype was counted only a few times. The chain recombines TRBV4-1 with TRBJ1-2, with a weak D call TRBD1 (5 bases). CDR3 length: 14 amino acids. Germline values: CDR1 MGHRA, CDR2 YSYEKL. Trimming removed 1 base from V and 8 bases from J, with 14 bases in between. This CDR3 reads CASSQGPGTHGYTF. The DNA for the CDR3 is TGCGCCAGCAGCCAAGGCCCCGGGACCCACGGCTACACCTTC.

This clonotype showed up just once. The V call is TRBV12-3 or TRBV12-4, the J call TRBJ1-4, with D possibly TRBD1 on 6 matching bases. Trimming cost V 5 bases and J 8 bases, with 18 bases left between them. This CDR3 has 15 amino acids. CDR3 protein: CASSPYSEGDEKLFF. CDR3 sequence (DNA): TGTGCCAGCAGTCCCTACAGTGAGGGGGACGAAAAACTGTTTTTT.

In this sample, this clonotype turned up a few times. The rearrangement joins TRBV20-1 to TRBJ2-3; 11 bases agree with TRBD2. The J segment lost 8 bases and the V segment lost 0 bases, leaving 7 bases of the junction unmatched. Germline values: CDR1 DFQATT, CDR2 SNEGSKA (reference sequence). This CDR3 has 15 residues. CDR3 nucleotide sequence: TGCAGTGCTAGAGAGACTAGCGGGGCTTTAGCTACGCAGTATTTT. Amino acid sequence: CSARETSGALATQYF.

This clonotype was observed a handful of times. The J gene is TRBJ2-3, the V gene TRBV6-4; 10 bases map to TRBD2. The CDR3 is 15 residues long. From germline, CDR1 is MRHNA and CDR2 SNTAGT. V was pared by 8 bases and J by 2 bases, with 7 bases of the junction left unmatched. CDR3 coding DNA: TGTGCCAGCTCAGTTACTAGCGGGGCCACAGATACGCAGTATTTT. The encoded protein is CASSVTSGATDTQYF.

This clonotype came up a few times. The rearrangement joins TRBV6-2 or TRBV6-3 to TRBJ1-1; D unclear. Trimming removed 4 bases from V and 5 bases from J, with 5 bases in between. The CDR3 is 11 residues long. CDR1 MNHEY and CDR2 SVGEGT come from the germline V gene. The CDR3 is CASSLRTEAFF. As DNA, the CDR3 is TGTGCCAGCAGTTTGAGGACTGAAGCTTTCTTT.

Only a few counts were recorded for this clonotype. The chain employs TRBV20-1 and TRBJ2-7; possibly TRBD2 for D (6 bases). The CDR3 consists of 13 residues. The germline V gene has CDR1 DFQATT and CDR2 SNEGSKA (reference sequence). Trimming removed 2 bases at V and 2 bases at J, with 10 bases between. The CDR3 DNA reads TGCAGTGCTAGATCGGGGGAAACCTACGAGCAGTACTTC. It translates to CSARSGETYEQYF.

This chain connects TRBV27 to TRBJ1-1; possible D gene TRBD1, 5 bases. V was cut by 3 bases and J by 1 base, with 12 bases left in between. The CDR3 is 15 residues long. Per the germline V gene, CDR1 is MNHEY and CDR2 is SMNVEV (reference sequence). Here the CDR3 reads CASSLSPGWNTEAFF. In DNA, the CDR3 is TGTGCCAGCAGTTTGAGCCCAGGGTGGAACACTGAAGCTTTCTTT.

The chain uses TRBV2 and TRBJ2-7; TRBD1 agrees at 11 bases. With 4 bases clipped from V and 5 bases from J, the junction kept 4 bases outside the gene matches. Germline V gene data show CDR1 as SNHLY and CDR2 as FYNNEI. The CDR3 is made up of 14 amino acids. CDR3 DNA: TGTGCCAGCAGTGGCGGGACAGGGGGGCACGAGCAGTACTTC. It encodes CASSGGTGGHEQYF.

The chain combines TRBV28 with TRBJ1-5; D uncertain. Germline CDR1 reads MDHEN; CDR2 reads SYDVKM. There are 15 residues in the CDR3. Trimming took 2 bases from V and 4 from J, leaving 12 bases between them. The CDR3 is CASSLPGVGNQPQHF. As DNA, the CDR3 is TGTGCCAGCAGTTTACCCGGGGTCGGGAATCAGCCCCAGCATTTT.

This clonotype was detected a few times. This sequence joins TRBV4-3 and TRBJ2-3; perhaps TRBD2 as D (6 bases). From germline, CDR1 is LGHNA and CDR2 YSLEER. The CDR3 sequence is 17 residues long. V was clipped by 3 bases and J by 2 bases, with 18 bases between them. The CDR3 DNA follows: TGCGCCAGCAGCCATGACGGGAGATTAGGTTCCACAGATACGCAGTATTTT. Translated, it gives CASSHDGRLGSTDTQYF.

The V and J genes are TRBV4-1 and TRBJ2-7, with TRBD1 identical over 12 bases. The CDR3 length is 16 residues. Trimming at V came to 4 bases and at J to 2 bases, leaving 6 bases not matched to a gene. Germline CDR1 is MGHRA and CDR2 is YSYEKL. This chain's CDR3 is CASSPVGQGATYEQYF. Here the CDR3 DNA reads TGCGCCAGCAGCCCCGTGGGACAGGGGGCGACCTACGAGCAGTACTTC.

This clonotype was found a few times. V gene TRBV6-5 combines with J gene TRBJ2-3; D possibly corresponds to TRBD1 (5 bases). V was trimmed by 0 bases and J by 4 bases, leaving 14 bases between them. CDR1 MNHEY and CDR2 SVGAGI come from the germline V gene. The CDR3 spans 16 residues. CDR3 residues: CASSYSFGAASDTQYF. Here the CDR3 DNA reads TGTGCCAGCAGTTACTCTTTTGGGGCCGCTTCAGATACGCAGTATTTT.

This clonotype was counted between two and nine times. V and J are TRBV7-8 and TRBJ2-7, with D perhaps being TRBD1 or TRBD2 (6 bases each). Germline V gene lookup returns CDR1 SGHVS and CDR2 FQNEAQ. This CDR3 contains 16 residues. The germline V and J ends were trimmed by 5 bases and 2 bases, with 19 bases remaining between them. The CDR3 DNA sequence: TGTGCCAGCAGCCTATCGGGGTCGGGGGCCACCTACGAGCAGTACTTC. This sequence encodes CASSLSGSGATYEQYF.

In nucleotides, the CDR3 is TGTGCCTGGGGCGGCTATGAGCAGTTCTTC. Amino acid sequence: CAWGGYEQFF. The gene calls are TRBV30 and TRBJ2-1; D not resolved. Trimming shortened V by 5 bases and J by 8 bases, and 7 bases separated the two germline ends. CDR1 is GTSNPN, CDR2 SVGIG, per germline (reference sequence). The CDR3 is made up of 10 amino acids.

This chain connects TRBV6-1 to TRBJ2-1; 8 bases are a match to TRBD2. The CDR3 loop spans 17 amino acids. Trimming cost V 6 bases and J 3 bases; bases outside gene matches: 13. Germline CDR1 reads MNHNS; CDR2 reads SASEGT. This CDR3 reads CASSSFLAGPIYNEQFF. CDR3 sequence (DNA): TGTGCCAGCAGCTCCTTTTTAGCGGGGCCTATCTACAATGAGCAGTTCTTC.

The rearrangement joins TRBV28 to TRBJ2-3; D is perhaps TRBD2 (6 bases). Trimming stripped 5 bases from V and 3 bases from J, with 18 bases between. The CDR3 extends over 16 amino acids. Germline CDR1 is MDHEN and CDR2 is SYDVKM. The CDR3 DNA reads TGTGCCAGCAGTCGCTGGGACTCCCCGCGTACAGATACGCAGTATTTT. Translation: CASSRWDSPRTDTQYF.

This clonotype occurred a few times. The chain's CDR3 is CASSSGQGLSTEAFF. The CDR3 DNA reads TGTGCCAGCAGCTCTGGACAGGGTTTGAGCACTGAAGCTTTCTTT. The chain uses TRBV7-8 and TRBJ1-1, with 8 nucleotides matching TRBD1. Germline CDR1 is SGHVS and CDR2 is FQNEAQ. Trimming at V came to 4 bases and at J to 4 bases, leaving 8 bases not matched to a gene. CDR3 length: 15 amino acids. Drawing the rest from reference TRBV7-8 and TRBJ1-1, the complete variable domain is GAGVSQSPRYKVAKRGQDVALRCDPISGHVSLFWYQQALGQGPEFLTYFQNEAQLDKSGLPSDRFFAERPEGSVSTLKIQRTQQEDSAVYLCASSSGQGLSTEAFFGQGTRLTVV.

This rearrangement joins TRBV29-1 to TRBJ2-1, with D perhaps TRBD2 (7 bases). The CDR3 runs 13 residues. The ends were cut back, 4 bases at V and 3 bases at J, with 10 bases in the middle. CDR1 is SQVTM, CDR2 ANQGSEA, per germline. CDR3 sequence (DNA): TGCAGCGTTGGGGGGGGCCTCTACAATGAGCAGTTCTTC. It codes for CSVGGGLYNEQFF.

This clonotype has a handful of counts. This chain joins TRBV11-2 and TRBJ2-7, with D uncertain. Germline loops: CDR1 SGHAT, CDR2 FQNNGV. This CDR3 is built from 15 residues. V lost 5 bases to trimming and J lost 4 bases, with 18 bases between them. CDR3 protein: CASSPAPNSQYEQYF. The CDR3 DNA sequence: TGTGCCAGCAGCCCCGCCCCTAACTCCCAATACGAGCAGTACTTC. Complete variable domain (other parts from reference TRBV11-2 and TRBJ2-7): EAGVAQSPRYKIIEKRQSVAFWCNPISGHATLYWYQQILGQGPKLLIQFQNNGVVDDSQLPKDRFSAERLKGVDSTLKIQPAKLEDSAVYLCASSPAPNSQYEQYFGPGTRLTVT.

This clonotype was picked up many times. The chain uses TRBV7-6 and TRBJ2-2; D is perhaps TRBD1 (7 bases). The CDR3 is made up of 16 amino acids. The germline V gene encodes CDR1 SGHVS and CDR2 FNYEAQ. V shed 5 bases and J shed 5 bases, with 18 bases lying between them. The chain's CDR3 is CASSPFAGGITGELFF. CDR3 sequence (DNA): TGTGCCAGCAGCCCGTTCGCAGGGGGGATAACCGGGGAGCTGTTTTTT. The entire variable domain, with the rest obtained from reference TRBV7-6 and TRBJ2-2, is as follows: GAGVSQSPRYKVTKRGQDVALRCDPISGHVSLYWYRQALGQGPEFLTYFNYEAQQDKSGLPNDRFSAERPEGSISTLTIQRTEQRDSAMYRCASSPFAGGITGELFFGEGSRLTVL.